This record covers a single T cell receptor beta chain. Its antigen is not identified. V lost 3 bases and J lost 5, with 13 bases in between. Germline lookup yields CDR1 ENHRY and CDR2 SYGVKD. This CDR3 is built from 14 residues. The data derive from a study of T cell repertoires in cytomegalovirus infection. Study information: Evidence of both CMV infection and a matching HLA type came from public TCR beta signatures.

Study conclusions and caveats: Cumulative public TCR beta family frequency identified carriers of CMV plus the relevant HLA. The ex vivo response was dominated by HLA-C-restricted CMV-specific TCR beta clonotypes.

TCRdb re-called the reads through MiXCR, storing one row per CDR3 protein. The table includes nearly 450,000 distinct CDR3 sequences, approximately 33% detected once. The TCR originated in a human donor in good health (CMV status not recorded). Some clones in this sample may be carry-over from other donors' samples. The sequenced material came from PBMCs. This chain links TRBV10-3 with TRBJ1-2; D gene uncertain. The CDR3, as DNA: TGTGCCATCAGTGAACGGGCCGCGTCGTATGGCTACACCTTC. Translating gives CAISERAASYGYTF.